These T cell receptor beta chains were read from a single sample in a study of breast tumors, draining lymph nodes, adjacent tissues. In TCRdb, the multiplex PCR reads were re-called with MiXCR into one record per CDR3 protein. The table shows approximately 190,000 distinct CDR3 sequences, with approximately 30% occurring only once. The sample was axillary lymph node tissue. The receptors come from a female donor with breast cancer. Some clones in this sample may be carry-over from other donors' samples. CDR3s include the opening cysteine and the closing phenylalanine or tryptophan. A D gene is named only where the DNA matches it firmly. Some rows have no size entry. The others give once, few or many, or a class for an expanded clone.

D	V	J	size	DNA	CDR3
-	TRBV9	TRBJ2-1	many	TGTGCCAGCAGCGTAGAAGGGACACCGCACTACAATGAGCAGTTCTTC	CASSVEGTPHYNEQFF
TRBD1	TRBV2	TRBJ2-5	once	TGTGCCAGCAACCTACAGGGGTACCAAGAGACCCAGTACTTC	CASNLQGYQETQYF
TRBD2	TRBV6-5	TRBJ2-5	once	TGTGCCAGCGCCCGGACGCGGGGGCAAGAGACCCAGTACTTC	CASARTRGQETQYF
-	TRBV5-8	TRBJ2-5	-	TGTGCCAGCAGCTTGGCCTCCGCGGCGGTGGAGACCCAGTACTTC	CASSLASAAVETQYF
-	TRBV2	TRBJ2-2	many	TGTGCCAGCAGTCCAGGGGTCACCGGGGAGCTGTTTTTT	CASSPGVTGELFF
-	TRBV28	TRBJ1-2	-	TGTGCCAGCAGTCCCCGGGACTCCGGAGGCTACACCTTC	CASSPRDSGGYTF
-	TRBV3-1	TRBJ2-2	-	TGTGCCAGCAGCCAAGAGACTCCCTGGAACACCGGGGAGCTGTTTTTT	CASSQETPWNTGELFF
TRBD1	TRBV5-1	TRBJ2-1	many	TGCGCCAGCAGCTTTCCGGACAGGGGGCAGGGTGAGCAGTTCTTC	CASSFPDRGQGEQFF
-	TRBV5-6	TRBJ2-2	many	TGTGCCAGCAGCTTGGTTGGCGGGGAGCTGTTTTTT	CASSLVGGELFF
TRBD1	TRBV28	TRBJ1-1	few	TGTGCCAGCAGTCCCGCATACAGGGGGCGGGGAACTGAAGCTTTCTTT	CASSPAYRGRGTEAFF
-	TRBV7-9	TRBJ1-6	-	TGTGCCAGCAGCCCCCTTACAGGGCGGAATTCACCCCTCCACTTT	CASSPLTGRNSPLHF
-	TRBV7-9	TRBJ2-1	-	TGTGCCAGCAGCCTTAACCGGGACTACAATGAGCAGTTCTTC	CASSLNRDYNEQFF
TRBD2	TRBV18	TRBJ2-5	few	TGTGCCAGCTCACCACAGGCTAGCGGGAGGAAGGAGACCCAGTACTTC	CASSPQASGRKETQYF
TRBD2	TRBV5-8	TRBJ2-3	many	TGTGCCAGCAATAGACTAGCTTCTGGAGATACGCAGTATTTT	CASNRLASGDTQYF
TRBD1	TRBV20-1	TRBJ1-2	few	TGCAGTGCACCGACAACGGGACAGCGAACTGGCTACACCTTC	CSAPTTGQRTGYTF
TRBD2	TRBV28	TRBJ2-2	-	TGTGCCAGCAGTTCCGGGGGGTCAGCGGAGCTGCTTTTT	CASSSGGSAELLF
TRBD1	TRBV5-6	TRBJ2-6	once	TGTGTCAGCAGCTTACAGGGGGTTGAAAACGTCCTGACTTTC	CVSSLQGVENVLTF
-	TRBV4-1	TRBJ2-4	many	TGCGCCAGCAGCCCCCTCGCCGGGGGTAGGAACATTCAGTACTTC	CASSPLAGGRNIQYF
TRBD1	TRBV30	TRBJ1-3	many	TGTGCCTGGCAGGGGGGACAGGCTGGAAACACCATATATTTT	CAWQGGQAGNTIYF
TRBD2	TRBV6-5	TRBJ2-1	many	TGTGCCAGCAGTTCCCTTAGCGGGGGGGCTATTAATGAGCAGTTCTTC	CASSSLSGGAINEQFF
-	TRBV15	TRBJ2-3	many	TGTGCCACCAGCGGGCCCAGGAAGGGGAAGAGCACAGATACGCAGTATTTT	CATSGPRKGKSTDTQYF
TRBD2	TRBV7-2	TRBJ2-2	many	TGTGCCAGCAGCTTACAGGCCTCGACTAGCGGGAGGGGGGAGCTGTTTTTT	CASSLQASTSGRGELFF
-	TRBV6-2/TRBV6-3	TRBJ1-2	-	TGTGCCACCAGACCGGGGGGCTATGGCTACACCTTC	CATRPGGYGYTF
TRBD2	TRBV6-5	TRBJ2-7	few	TGTGCCAGCAGTCACTCCGGGGGGGTTTCCTACGAGCAGTACTTC	CASSHSGGVSYEQYF
TRBD2	TRBV3-1	TRBJ2-1	-	TGTGCCAGCAGCCAAGATAGGGGCGGGGGGGCCTGGAATGAGCAGTTCTTC	CASSQDRGGGAWNEQFF
-	TRBV3-1	TRBJ2-3	few	TGTGCCAGCAGCCAAGATCGCGGAGTGGGCACAGATACGCAGTATTTT	CASSQDRGVGTDTQYF
TRBD2	TRBV7-2	TRBJ2-7	many	TGTGCCAGCAGCTTGGGACTAGCGGGACTCTACGAGCAGTACTTC	CASSLGLAGLYEQYF
-	TRBV5-6	TRBJ2-1	many	TGTGCCAGCAGCCCTAGAAGCAATGAGCAGTTCTTC	CASSPRSNEQFF
TRBD1	TRBV20-1	TRBJ2-3	-	TGCAGTGCTACTCGACAGGGGGCGCGGATCTCCACAGATACGCAGTATTTT	CSATRQGARISTDTQYF
-	TRBV28	TRBJ2-5	many	TGTGCCAGCAGTTCTACCCTCGGATCTGGGGAGACCCAGTACTTC	CASSSTLGSGETQYF
TRBD2	TRBV2	TRBJ2-1	many	TGTGCCAGCATTCCTAGCGGGGGGGCGAGGAATGAGCAGTTCTTC	CASIPSGGARNEQFF
-	TRBV20-1	TRBJ2-1	medium-sized	TGCAGTGCTAGAGATCTCCGGGGAGTGGGGGAGAACTACAATGAGCAGTTCTTC	CSARDLRGVGENYNEQFF
-	TRBV28	TRBJ1-5	-	TGTGCCAGCAGACGAGCGATCGGGAGGTTCGAGACCCAGCATTTT	CASRRAIGRFETQHF
-	TRBV7-9	TRBJ2-5	many	TGTGCCAGCAGCTCAAACAAATTCGCGGAGGGCCTTGGGGAGACCCAGTACTTC	CASSSNKFAEGLGETQYF
-	TRBV6-2/TRBV6-3	TRBJ2-4	-	TGTGCCAGCAGTTACACCATCCTAGCCAAAAACATTCAGTACTTC	CASSYTILAKNIQYF
-	TRBV3-1	TRBJ1-3	many	TGTGCCAGCAGCCCGGGACTTCCCTCTGGAAACACCATATATTTT	CASSPGLPSGNTIYF
-	TRBV7-8	TRBJ2-6	many	TGTGCCAGCAGCTTAACAGGGAGGTCTGGGGCCAACGTCCTGACTTTC	CASSLTGRSGANVLTF
TRBD1	TRBV25-1	TRBJ1-4	many	TGTGCCAGCAGGGGGACAGGGGGGAAACTGTTTTTT	CASRGTGGKLFF
-	TRBV7-2	TRBJ2-7	many	TGTGCCAGCAGCTCCGCCCTGGCAGGGGAAGCAGCACGGGGCTCCTACGAGCAGTACTTC	CASSSALAGEAARGSYEQYF
TRBD1	TRBV7-2	TRBJ1-6	-	TGTGCCAGCAGCTTAGGGGGGTCCGGGACAGGGGGATCACCCCTCCACTTT	CASSLGGSGTGGSPLHF
TRBD2	TRBV6-5	TRBJ2-1	-	TGTGCCAGCAGTTACGCCAAAGGGGCTAGCGGGAGCGGTGAGCAGTTCTTC	CASSYAKGASGSGEQFF
-	TRBV6-5	TRBJ1-6	many	TGTGCCAGCAGTTACTCGGGGATTTCACATTCACCCCTCCACTTT	CASSYSGISHSPLHF
TRBD1	TRBV9	TRBJ1-2	-	TGTGCCAGCAGCGTAGCTACAACAGGGGGCAACTATGGCTACACCTTC	CASSVATTGGNYGYTF
-	TRBV7-9	TRBJ1-6	many	TGTGCCAGCAGCCCGGGGGGAAGGAGCTCCTATAATTCACCCCTCCACTTT	CASSPGGRSSYNSPLHF
-	TRBV7-2	TRBJ1-2	many	TGTGCCAGCAAGACGGGATATGGCTACACCTTC	CASKTGYGYTF
-	TRBV20-1	TRBJ1-5	-	TGCAGTGCAATCCGACGGGGTTTGGAGACCCAGCATTTT	CSAIRRGLETQHF
-	TRBV20-1	TRBJ1-4	many	TGCAGTGCCTCTACCCCCAGGGTTGAAAAACTGTTTTTT	CSASTPRVEKLFF
-	TRBV6-6	TRBJ1-3	many	TGTGCCAGCAGTGCTCAGGGCTTCGCGTCTGGAAACACCATATATTTT	CASSAQGFASGNTIYF
-	TRBV30	TRBJ1-1	few	TGTGCCTGGAGTGCATTAAGGCGGGGGCCCGACACTGAAGCTTTCTTT	CAWSALRRGPDTEAFF
TRBD2	TRBV6-6	TRBJ2-1	-	TGTGCCAGTTTCTTAACTAGCGGGGGGGCCAATGAGCAGTTCTTC	CASFLTSGGANEQFF
-	TRBV6-5	TRBJ2-2	many	TGTGCCAGCAGTACGACAAGCACCGGGGAGCTGTTTTTT	CASSTTSTGELFF